These 20 T cell receptor beta chains originate from one sample sequenced in a study of blood T cells in healthy people across ages. A second PCR, run for about 7 to 11 cycles, used a sample-barcoded 5' primer plus a J-beta primer mix. TCRdb recomputed calls from the 5' RACE reads with MiXCR, one row per CDR3 protein. The top ten hold 23% of the sample, which has some 1.8 million distinct CDR3 sequences, approximately 39% seen once. Sequencing input: blood. Receptor source: a human donor in good health.

This clonotype was counted a few times. The V call is TRBV7-8, the J call TRBJ2-1; the D gene is possibly TRBD1 (6 bases). The ends were cut back, 0 bases at V and 7 bases at J, with 19 bases in the middle. This CDR3 comprises 17 residues. Germline V gives CDR1 SGHVS, CDR2 FQNEAQ. CDR3 protein: CASSLAQPRGFKNEQFF. The DNA for the CDR3 is TGTGCCAGCAGCTTAGCTCAGCCCAGGGGATTTAAGAATGAGCAGTTCTTC.

This clonotype was seen a handful of times. The chain employs TRBV10-3 and TRBJ2-1, with TRBD1 matching 7 bases. Germline loops: CDR1 ENHRY, CDR2 SYGVKD. The CDR3 is 13 residues long. The CDR3 reads CAGGHRGMNEQFF. The CDR3 coding sequence is TGTGCGGGCGGGCACAGGGGTATGAATGAGCAGTTCTTC.

This clonotype was counted ten times or more. The CDR3, as DNA: TGTGCCAGCAGCTTATCGTTCCCGACGGGGGGGCAGTTCTTC. Amino acids: CASSLSFPTGGQFF. This sequence joins TRBV7-2 and TRBJ2-1; TRBD2 agrees at 7 bases. CDR3 size: 14 residues. Germline V gene data show CDR1 as SGHTA and CDR2 as FQGNSA. V lost 2 bases and J lost 12; bases outside the gene matches: 10. The full variable domain, rest sourced from reference TRBV7-2 and TRBJ2-1, is GAGVSQSPSNKVTEKGKDVELRCDPISGHTALYWYRQSLGQGLEFLIYFQGNSAPDKSGLPSDRFSAERTGGSVSTLTIQRTQQEDSAVYLCASSLSFPTGGQFFGPGTRLTVL.

The chain carries TRBV20-1 and TRBJ2-7; TRBD1 matches 7 bases. The CDR3 has 14 amino acids. V trimming: 6 bases; J trimming: 3 bases; junction bases outside the gene matches: 11. Per the germline V gene, CDR1 is DFQATT and CDR2 is SNEGSKA (reference sequence). The DNA for the CDR3 is TGCAGTGCGCAGGGGACAGTCCTCAACTACGAGCAGTACTTC. Translation gives CSAQGTVLNYEQYF.

J is TRBJ1-2 and V is TRBV29-1; D is unresolved. The germline CDR1 and CDR2 sequences are SQVTM and ANQGSEA. The CDR3 runs 14 residues. Trimming took 2 bases from V and 5 from J, leaving 15 bases between them. The CDR3: CSVETRMQRYGYTF. CDR3 sequence (DNA): TGCAGCGTTGAAACAAGGATGCAGAGGTATGGCTACACCTTC.

There are a few counts of this clonotype. The genes are TRBV28 and TRBJ1-5; 7 bases align to TRBD1. The germline V gene encodes CDR1 MDHEN and CDR2 SYDVKM. V trimming: 6 bases; J trimming: 5 bases; junction bases outside the gene matches: 7. This CDR3 contains 14 residues. The CDR3 spells CASRNRGGYQPQHF. The DNA for the CDR3 is TGTGCCAGCAGAAACAGGGGTGGGTATCAGCCCCAGCATTTT.

The chain has TRBV7-8 and TRBJ2-4, with a possible D match to TRBD2 (5 bases). With the DNA end fitting TRBJ2-7 better, the J assignment may be wrong. CDR1 and CDR2 (germline): SGHVS, FQNEAQ. The CDR3 spans 18 residues. The CDR3 nucleotides are TGTGCCAGCAGCTTATCGTTGACACCCCTCGAGGGTTCCTACGAGCAGTACTTC. Translating it yields CASSLSLTPLEGSYEQYF.

This clonotype was recorded a few times. The CDR3 DNA sequence: TGTGCCACCAGCAGAGGGACTAGCGGGGGAGATTATGGCGGGCAGTACTTC. Amino acid sequence: CATSRGTSGGDYGGQYF. The chain joins TRBV15 to TRBJ2-7; 13 bases are shared with TRBD2. CDR1 is LNHNV, CDR2 YYDKDF, per germline (reference sequence). There are 17 residues in the CDR3. V dropped 1 base and J dropped 9; count of bases not matched to a gene: 12.

This clonotype came up a few times. The rearrangement joins TRBV29-1 to TRBJ2-7, with TRBD2 identical over 11 bases. Per germline, CDR1 SQVTM and CDR2 ANQGSEA. V was clipped by 4 bases and J by 3 bases; unmatched bases: 8. The CDR3 runs to 15 residues. CDR3 protein: CSVGQTSGGFYEQYF. CDR3 DNA sequence: TGCAGCGTTGGGCAAACTAGCGGGGGATTCTACGAGCAGTACTTC.

The CDR3 protein is CASTAAGSDTDTQYF. CDR3 DNA sequence: TGTGCCAGCACTGCCGCAGGGAGCGACACAGATACGCAGTATTTT. The chain employs TRBV12-3 or TRBV12-4 and TRBJ2-3; tentatively, D is TRBD1 or TRBD2 (5 bases each). V gave up 7 bases and J gave up 2 bases, with 16 bases separating them. The CDR3 totals 15 residues.

This chain links TRBV5-5 with TRBJ2-7; 10 bases fit TRBD1. The CDR3 covers 16 residues. After removal of 4 bases from V and 3 bases from J, the junction contained 10 bases not matched to a gene. Germline assignment: CDR1 SGHKS and CDR2 YYEKEE (reference sequence). The CDR3 sequence: CASSNDRGPDIYEQYF. The CDR3 region has the DNA TGTGCCAGCAGCAACGACAGGGGGCCGGACATCTACGAGCAGTACTTC.

This clonotype was detected only a few times. This chain joins TRBV11-3 and TRBJ2-3; D call uncertain. Trimming shortened V by 0 bases and J by 0 bases, and 10 bases separated the two germline ends. Germline CDR1 is SGHNT and CDR2 is YENEEA. This CDR3 is built from 16 residues. The CDR3 sequence: CASSLDGQESTDTQYF. In DNA, the CDR3 is TGTGCCAGCAGCTTAGATGGCCAGGAGAGCACAGATACGCAGTATTTT.

The chain carries TRBV27 and TRBJ1-2, with D perhaps matching TRBD1 (6 bases). CDR1 is MNHEY, CDR2 SMNVEV, per germline (reference sequence). The germline V and J ends were trimmed by 3 bases and 7 bases, with 15 bases remaining between them. CDR3 length: 14 amino acids. CDR3 sequence: CASSFINEGGGYTF. In nucleotides, the CDR3 is TGTGCCAGCAGTTTTATAAACGAGGGGGGTGGCTACACCTTC.

The genes are TRBV7-2 and TRBJ2-7; 7 bases agree with TRBD1. Germline-derived CDR1 and CDR2 are SGHTA and FQGNSA. This CDR3 is built from 14 residues. With V trimmed by 6 bases and J by 2 bases, 7 bases remained unmatched. The DNA of the CDR3 is TGTGCCAGCAGAAAAGGACAGGCTACCTACGAGCAGTACTTC. As protein: CASRKGQATYEQYF.

This chain connects TRBV20-1 to TRBJ2-1, with 11 bases that match TRBD2. The CDR3 consists of 17 residues. The J segment lost 0 bases and the V segment lost 3 bases, leaving 7 bases of the junction unmatched. The germline V gene encodes CDR1 DFQATT and CDR2 SNEGSKA (reference sequence). DNA for the CDR3: TGCAGTGCTAGTGGGGTAGCGGGGGGGCACTCCTACAATGAGCAGTTCTTC. The encoded protein is CSASGVAGGHSYNEQFF.

This chain uses TRBV6-6 with TRBJ2-7, with 7 positions matching TRBD1. Germline CDR1 reads MNHNY; CDR2 reads SVGAGI (reference sequence). CDR3 size: 14 residues. With V trimmed by 10 bases and J by 2 bases, 11 bases remained unmatched. The CDR3 protein is CAISLRDRTYEQYF. Written as DNA, the CDR3 is TGTGCCATCTCCCTTCGGGACAGAACCTACGAGCAGTACTTC.

The V call is TRBV7-9, the J call TRBJ1-5; TRBD1 might be the D (5 bases). The CDR3 runs 13 residues. Trimming cost V 3 bases and J 8 bases, with 11 bases left between them. Germline values: CDR1 SEHNR, CDR2 FQNEAQ (reference sequence). CDR3 in amino acids: CASSLGRQEPQHF. DNA of the CDR3: TGTGCCAGCAGCTTGGGACGGCAGGAGCCCCAGCATTTT.

The CDR3 region is CASSWGTGVYNEQFF. The DNA of the CDR3 is TGTGCCAGCAGCTGGGGGACAGGGGTCTACAATGAGCAGTTCTTC. The gene calls are TRBV5-5 and TRBJ2-1; 10 positions agree with TRBD1. Unmatched junction bases numbered 3, after V lost 3 bases and J lost 3 bases. Germline V gene data show CDR1 as SGHKS and CDR2 as YYEKEE (reference sequence). The CDR3 is 15 amino acids.

CDR3 loop: CASKSRLAYNEQFF. In nucleotides, the CDR3 is TGTGCCAGCAAGAGTAGGCTAGCGTACAATGAGCAGTTCTTC. The J gene is TRBJ2-1, the V gene TRBV6-2 or TRBV6-3, with a tentative D call TRBD2 (6 bases). V was pared by 7 bases and J by 4 bases, with 14 bases between. This CDR3 comprises 14 residues. Germline assignment: CDR1 MNHEY and CDR2 SVGEGT.

This clonotype was recorded a few times. The genes are TRBV5-1 and TRBJ2-1, with a possible D match to TRBD2 (6 bases). Trimming stripped 1 base from V and 9 bases from J, with 11 bases between. CDR3 length: 13 residues. Per germline, CDR1 SGHRS and CDR2 YFSETQ. The CDR3 loop reads CASSLTTGSEQFF. The CDR3 nucleotides are TGCGCCAGCAGCTTGACAACCGGGAGTGAGCAGTTCTTC.